The 15 T cell receptor beta chains below were found in one sample sequenced in a study of glioma-infiltrating T cells. Using RNA template, CDR3s of TCR alpha and beta were amplified with iRepertoire arm-PCR. TCRdb independently ran MiXCR on the multiplex PCR reads; one entry per CDR3 protein. The sample has some 120,000 distinct CDR3 sequences; approximately 25% are singletons. Sequenced material: glioma tissue, nonneoplastic brain tissue, or PBMCs (not recorded which). The receptors were sampled from a human donor with low-grade glioma or glioblastoma, undergoing nonglioma brain surgery, or in good health (not recorded which).

By share of the sample, this clonotype is medium-sized (0.01 to 0.1%). The chain joins TRBV7-2 to TRBJ2-1; 9 bases align to TRBD2. CDR3 length: 16 residues. V was clipped by 4 bases and J by 2 bases; unmatched bases: 6. The germline CDR1 and CDR2 sequences are SGHTA and FQGNSA. As DNA, the CDR3 is TGTGCCAGCAGCTCCCGACTAGCGGCCACCTACAATGAGCAGTTCTTC. Residues: CASSSRLAATYNEQFF. The variable domain in full, with the rest retrieved from reference TRBV7-2 and TRBJ2-1, is GAGVSQSPSNKVTEKGKDVELRCDPISGHTALYWYRQSLGQGLEFLIYFQGNSAPDKSGLPSDRFSAERTGGSVSTLTIQRTQQEDSAVYLCASSSRLAATYNEQFFGPGTRLTVL.

As for this clonotype: The conserved phenylalanine or tryptophan normally closing the CDR3 is absent here, so this likely arose from a read error. The chain combines TRBV6-5 with TRBJ2-7, with D unresolved. CDR3 size: 13 residues. Germline CDR1 MNHEY, CDR2 SVGAGI. V lost 7 bases, J lost 3 bases, and 13 bases lay in between. CDR3 sequence (DNA): TGTGCCAGCAATCACCCGGTCAGCTACGAGCAGTACCTC. Translation: CASNHPVSYEQYL.

Comment on this clonotype: This may stem from a read error, because a much larger clone lies one nucleotide away. V and J are TRBV5-4 and TRBJ2-1; 9 bases line up with TRBD1. CDR3 size: 16 residues. V lost 4 bases, J lost 5 bases, and 10 bases stayed unmatched. CDR1 and CDR2 (germline): SGHNT, YYREEE (reference sequence). The CDR3 loop is CASSQTQGAKDNEQFF. DNA of the CDR3: TGTGCCAGCAGCCAGACACAGGGGGCGAAGGACAATGAGCAGTTCTTC. The entire variable domain, with the rest obtained from reference TRBV5-4 and TRBJ2-1, is as follows: ETGVTQSPTHLIKTRGQQVTLRCSSQSGHNTVSWYQQALGQGPQFIFQYYREEENGRGNFPPRFSGLQFPNYSSELNVNALELDDSALYLCASSQTQGAKDNEQFFGPGTRLTVL.

The V gene is TRBV4-1, the J gene TRBJ1-1, with D perhaps matching TRBD1 (5 bases). This CDR3 contains 15 residues. With 1 base removed from V and 6 bases from J, the gap between germline ends came to 15 bases. The germline CDR1 and CDR2 sequences are MGHRA and YSYEKL. CDR3 sequence (DNA): TGCGCCAGCAGCCAAGGGGCAGGGAGGTCCCCTGAAGCTTTCTTT. This codes for CASSQGAGRSPEAFF.

The gene calls are TRBV5-4 and TRBJ2-1, with 9 bases aligning to TRBD2. With 3 bases clipped from V and 0 bases from J, the junction kept 4 bases outside the gene matches. The germline V gene encodes CDR1 SGHNT and CDR2 YYREEE (reference sequence). This CDR3 contains 16 residues. The CDR3 sequence: CASSSLAGSSYNEQFF. As DNA, the CDR3 is TGTGCCAGCAGCTCCCTAGCGGGGAGCTCCTACAATGAGCAGTTCTTC.

This clonotype was picked up many times. The V and J genes are TRBV28 and TRBJ1-2; TRBD1 agrees at 8 bases. V was clipped by 5 bases and J by 0 bases; unmatched bases: 11. The germline V gene has CDR1 MDHEN and CDR2 SYDVKM. The CDR3 loop spans 17 amino acids. The CDR3 spells CASSPTGQGRTNYGYTF. CDR3 coding DNA: TGTGCCAGCAGTCCCACCGGACAGGGAAGGACTAACTATGGCTACACCTTC.

With regard to this clonotype: Being one base from a much bigger clone, this may be a read error. V is TRBV6-6 and J is TRBJ2-7, with no clear D. The CDR3 runs to 13 residues. Germline V CDR1 and CDR2: MNHNY, SVGAGI (reference sequence). Between the trimmed V and J ends, which lost 2 bases and 5 bases, there was a span of 10 bases. As DNA, the CDR3 is TGTGCCAGCAGTTACGGGCCGAACAACGAGCAGTACTTC. Amino acids: CASSYGPNNEQYF.

In regard to this clonotype: Possible read error: a much larger clone is one base away. The V gene is TRBV12-3 or TRBV12-4, the J gene TRBJ2-1, with D possibly being TRBD1 (5 bases). V shed 6 bases and J shed 4 bases, with 16 bases lying between them. The CDR3 is 15 amino acids. The CDR3 region is CASSQPGRQYNEQFF. CDR3 nucleotides: TGTGCCAGCAGCCAACCTGGGCGACAGTACAATGAGCAGTTCTTC.

In this sample, this clonotype turned up a few times. The chain links TRBV4-2 to TRBJ2-7; D unresolved. The CDR3 is 15 residues long. Trimming removed 0 bases from V and 3 bases from J, with 12 bases in between. Germline lookup yields CDR1 LGHNA and CDR2 YNFKEQ. Here the CDR3 DNA reads TGTGCCAGCAGCCAAGATTCAGGCCGTATCTACGAGCAGTACTTC. Its translation is CASSQDSGRIYEQYF.

A remark on this clonotype: A much larger clone differs by one base, so this may be a read error. V and J are TRBV3-1 and TRBJ1-2; D not certain. The V and J ends lost 0 bases and 7 bases respectively, with 21 bases between them. Germline CDR1 and CDR2: LGHDT and YNNKEL (reference sequence). The CDR3 consists of 17 residues. The CDR3 here is CASSQDLGQEDRGGYTF. The DNA for the CDR3 is TGTGCCAGCAGCCAAGATTTGGGCCAGGAAGATCGGGGTGGCTACACCTTC.

Worth noting for this clonotype: A read error is possible here, since a much larger clone lies one base away. This chain joins TRBV7-2 and TRBJ1-4, with a tentative D call TRBD1 (5 bases). The CDR3 has 17 residues. Germline V gives CDR1 SGHTA, CDR2 FQGNSA. V lost 1 base and J 6 bases, leaving 18 bases between the germline ends. CDR3 sequence (DNA): TGTGCCAGCAGCTTAGGTTCTATTGGCGTGGGGGATGAAAAACTGTTTTTT. It is translated as CASSLGSIGVGDEKLFF.

Many counts were recorded for this clonotype. The genes are TRBV12-3 or TRBV12-4 and TRBJ1-5; 11 bases fit TRBD1. CDR3 length: 14 residues. The V gene end was trimmed by 6 bases and the J gene end by 5 bases; junction bases not matched to a gene: 3. The CDR3 sequence is CASRPGQGDQPQHF. In DNA, the CDR3 is TGTGCCAGCAGGCCGGGACAGGGGGATCAGCCCCAGCATTTT.

This clonotype was seen many times. The V and J genes are TRBV4-1 and TRBJ2-5; D is ambiguous. V was cut by 4 bases and J by 5 bases, with 20 bases left in between. The CDR3 runs 16 residues. Germline V gene data show CDR1 as MGHRA and CDR2 as YSYEKL. The CDR3 DNA sequence: TGCGCCAGCAGCCCGGCGACAATGAGACGTCGGGAGACCCAGTACTTC. This sequence encodes CASSPATMRRRETQYF.

This chain connects TRBV11-2 to TRBJ2-1; D unresolved. Germline V gives CDR1 SGHAT, CDR2 FQNNGV. The V gene lost 4 bases and the J gene lost 10 bases, with 17 bases spanning the gap. The CDR3 length is 14 residues. CDR3 loop: CASSSVRGLGEQFF. CDR3 bases: TGTGCCAGCAGCTCCGTAAGAGGTTTGGGAGAGCAGTTCTTC.

Only a few counts were recorded for this clonotype. V gene TRBV4-1 combines with J gene TRBJ2-5, with D possibly being TRBD1 (5 bases). CDR3 length: 15 residues. Between the trimmed V and J ends, which lost 4 bases and 1 base, there was a span of 13 bases. CDR1 is MGHRA, CDR2 YSYEKL, per germline. DNA for the CDR3: TGCGCCAGCAGCCGGCAAGAGCAGGGCCAAGAGACCCAGTACTTC. It encodes CASSRQEQGQETQYF.